This T cell receptor (beta chain) was retrieved from a study of shared clonotypes between healthy human individuals. In its sample, this clone was seen a few times. The ends were cut back, 1 base at V and 8 bases at J, with 14 bases in the middle. The germline gives CDR1 SGHTA, CDR2 FQGNSA. This CDR3 spans 14 amino acids. TCRdb's table, derived via immunoSEQ multiplex PCR, lists solely in-frame clones and lacks some. The repertoire holds around 2.5 million clones, roughly 93% seen once, with 0.35% to 0.45% in the top ten. The clonotype originates from a man aged 18 to 30 in good health. Some clones in this sample may be carry-over from other donors' samples. Sequencing was performed on naive CD4+ T cells from PBMCs. The subset is: CD45RA+ positively selected. This sequence joins TRBV7-2 and TRBJ1-2; D remains unclear. The CDR3 nucleotides are TGTGCCAGCAGCTTAGTAGGCGGCTTTAAGGGCTACACCTTC. This gives the protein CASSLVGGFKGYTF.